Sequencing of this T cell receptor beta chain was carried out in a study of blood T cell repertoires in COVID-19. Participants spanned ages roughly 18 to 90 years and resided in about 24 US areas. Assay used: immunoSEQ multiplex PCR; TCRdb lists only in-frame clones, some missing. This table holds 200,000 to 250,000 clones, over 75% found once. This CDR3 contains 12 residues. This receptor was obtained from a young man with acute COVID-19. The material sequenced was PBMCs or T cells enriched from blood (not recorded which). The chain carries TRBV21-1 and TRBJ2-2; TRBD1, as called in the table, went unchecked against the DNA. TRBV21-1 is an annotated pseudogene. The CDR3 spells CASSKQGGELFF. The CDR3 nucleotides read TGTGCCAGCAGCAAACAGGGCGGGGAGCTGTTTTTT.